Listed below are T cell receptor beta chains from one sample, sequenced in a study of T-cell reconstitution after alpha-beta-depleted transplantation in children. TCRdb itself ran the PCR reads through MiXCR, one entry per CDR3 protein. This table has a few hundred thousand distinct CDR3 sequences, roughly 13% appearing once. The material was PBMCs, mostly from graft donor cells, obtained 360 days after TCRalphabeta/CD19-depleted stem cell transplant. All receptors come from a male patient between 5 and 17 years old who had a stem cell transplant for acute myeloid leukemia, so the T cells may come from the graft donor. Both conserved end residues are part of each CDR3. Clone size, where shown, is once, few, many, or a class for clones that have expanded.

clone size,V gene,J gene,CDR3 protein
few,TRBV28,TRBJ2-3,CASSFPGLAEVYPSTDTQYF
.,TRBV2,TRBJ2-7,CARDETGAGYEQYF
many,TRBV27,TRBJ2-1,CASSLDQIAGGIKFF
many,TRBV4-2,TRBJ2-7,CASSQVRELGNEQYF
few,TRBV11-2,TRBJ2-7,CASSLAWTSSSEQYF
.,TRBV28,TRBJ1-5,CASMQGIKPQHF
.,TRBV5-1,TRBJ2-7,CASSLETEGREQYF
few,TRBV12-5,TRBJ2-1,CASGLSQLAGGPHEQFF
.,TRBV6-2/TRBV6-3,TRBJ2-7,CASSVRSAISYEQYF
many,TRBV5-1,TRBJ1-5,CASSLTSAGNQPQHF
many,TRBV27,TRBJ1-1,CASSLPGRTEAFF
.,TRBV12-3/TRBV12-4,TRBJ2-5,CASRSTSVQETQYF
few,TRBV7-2,TRBJ2-3,CASRRSGTGYTDTQYF
.,TRBV28,TRBJ2-5,CASTLRVLGETQYF
.,TRBV20-1,TRBJ2-7,CSVKAVQTHRGSYEQYF
many,TRBV12-3/TRBV12-4,TRBJ2-5,CASSLQLTQYF
.,TRBV12-3/TRBV12-4,TRBJ1-2,CASTTRYGYTF
few,TRBV7-9,TRBJ2-5,CASSLRQQETQYF
few,TRBV6-2/TRBV6-3,TRBJ2-1,CATREGLVINEQFF
.,TRBV10-3,TRBJ2-3,CAITGTNTDTQYF
.,TRBV4-3,TRBJ2-1,CASSQFSTSTYNEQFF
few,TRBV3-1,TRBJ2-1,CASSEWRGAGEWSYNEQFF
.,TRBV15,TRBJ2-5,CATSREGTGMAETQYF
.,TRBV5-1,TRBJ2-3,CASSLAQLVDTQYF
few,TRBV7-9,TRBJ1-4,CASSLPPTNEKLFF
.,TRBV11-2,TRBJ2-1,CASRPARDSIYNEQFF
few,TRBV6-2/TRBV6-3,TRBJ2-1,CASSYSSLAGVDNEQFF
few,TRBV6-2/TRBV6-3,TRBJ2-3,CASSYSPLTDTQYF
few,TRBV29-1,TRBJ2-1,CSVEVSTSGSLLDSHEQFF
few,TRBV29-1,TRBJ1-1,CSAVEPLGTEAFF
.,TRBV20-1,TRBJ2-7,CSTRRQGMSEQYF
.,TRBV6-2/TRBV6-3,TRBJ2-1,CAIQSPSGNSYNEQFF
few,TRBV28,TRBJ2-7,CASRDRLTIYEQYF
.,TRBV20-1,TRBJ2-7,CSASAPSYEQYF
few,TRBV20-1,TRBJ1-4,CSATGQGGSMKLFF
few,TRBV24-1,TRBJ1-1,CATQGVGHTEAFF
few,TRBV28,TRBJ2-7,CASSFAVYEQYF
once,TRBV6-1,TRBJ1-1,CASRGHGNTEAFF
.,TRBV29-1,TRBJ2-5,CSFRGLETQYF
few,TRBV30,TRBJ1-5,CAWRRQGRYSNQPQHF
.,TRBV9,TRBJ2-7,CASSENPLAGVSYEQYF
.,TRBV6-2/TRBV6-3,TRBJ2-5,CASSKTQYQETQYF